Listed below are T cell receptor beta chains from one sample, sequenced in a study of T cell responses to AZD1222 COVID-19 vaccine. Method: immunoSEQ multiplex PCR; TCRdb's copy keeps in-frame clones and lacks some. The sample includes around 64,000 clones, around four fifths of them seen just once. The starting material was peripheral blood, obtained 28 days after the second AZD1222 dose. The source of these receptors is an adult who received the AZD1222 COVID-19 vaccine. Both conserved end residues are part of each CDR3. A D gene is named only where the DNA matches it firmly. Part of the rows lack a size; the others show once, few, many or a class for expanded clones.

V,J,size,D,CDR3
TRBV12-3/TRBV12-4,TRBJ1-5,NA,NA,CATTGGTLQPQHF
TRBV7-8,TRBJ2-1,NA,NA,CASSTRQRPYNEQFF
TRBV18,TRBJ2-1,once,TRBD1,CASSPLVGGTGTDSYNEQFF
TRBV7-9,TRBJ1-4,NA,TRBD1,CASSPRTGGKANEKLFF
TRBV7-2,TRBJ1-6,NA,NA,CASSHGGLLYNSPLHF
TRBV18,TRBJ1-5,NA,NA,CASSRGVGQPQHF
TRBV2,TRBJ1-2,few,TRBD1,CASIMDRDGYTF
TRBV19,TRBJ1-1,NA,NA,CASTPADPSEAFF
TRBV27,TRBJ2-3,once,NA,CASNPTGEGTDTQYF
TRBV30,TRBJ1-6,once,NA,CAWIKTIGNNSPLHF
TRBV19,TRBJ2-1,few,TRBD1,CASTPQGARNEQFF
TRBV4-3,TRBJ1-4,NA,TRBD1,CASSQDRGVGEKLFF
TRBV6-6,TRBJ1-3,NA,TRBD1,CASSPPAQGVSGNTIYF
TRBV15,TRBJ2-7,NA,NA,CATSRRDTYYEQYF
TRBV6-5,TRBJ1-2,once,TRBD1,CASSRDRLYGYTF
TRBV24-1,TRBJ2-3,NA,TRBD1,CATSGSDRADTDTQYF
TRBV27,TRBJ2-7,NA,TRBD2,CASSLSPGLAGSYEQYF
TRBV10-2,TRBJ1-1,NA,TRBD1,CASSETGGTEAFF
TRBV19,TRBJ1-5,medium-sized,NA,CATKLGQSNQPQHF
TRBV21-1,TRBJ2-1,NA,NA,CASSNTSITLLNNEQFF
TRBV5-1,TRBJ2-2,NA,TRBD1,CASSSGQGIVTGELFF
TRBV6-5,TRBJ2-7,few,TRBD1,CASSPGQGLQQYF
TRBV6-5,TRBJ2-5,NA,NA,CASSYSGAGQTQYF
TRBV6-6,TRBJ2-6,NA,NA,CAGSGAKSSGANVLTF
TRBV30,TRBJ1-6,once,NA,CAWTGSQAGSPLHF
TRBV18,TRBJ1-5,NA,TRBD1,CASSPKDRGQHQPQHF
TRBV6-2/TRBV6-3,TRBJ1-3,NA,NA,CASSYSRSPGATIYF
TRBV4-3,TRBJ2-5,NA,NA,CASSQATPGSEGETQYF
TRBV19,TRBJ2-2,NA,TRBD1,CASSPDRGLDGGELFF
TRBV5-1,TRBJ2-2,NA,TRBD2,CASSLELAGAGELFF
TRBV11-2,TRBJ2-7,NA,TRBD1,CASSLGTGGGSYEQYF
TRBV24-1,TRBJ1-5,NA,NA,CATSDLLGGGGPQPQHF
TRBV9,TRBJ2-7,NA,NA,CASSVQGQAYEQYF
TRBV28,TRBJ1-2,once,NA,CASGGGGPNYGYTF
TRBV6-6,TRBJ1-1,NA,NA,CASHGPGPTEAFF
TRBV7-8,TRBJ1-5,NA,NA,CASGDLVSNQPQHF
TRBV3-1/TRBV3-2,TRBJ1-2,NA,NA,CASSQGPELFYTF
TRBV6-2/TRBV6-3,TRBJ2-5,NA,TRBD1,CASSLDRATLQETQYF
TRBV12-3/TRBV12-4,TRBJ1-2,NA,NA,CASSFINYGYTF
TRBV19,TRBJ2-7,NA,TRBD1,CASRGQGHPYEQYF
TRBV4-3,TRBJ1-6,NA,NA,CASSQDGSYNSPLHF